This T cell receptor (beta chain) was profiled in a study of blood T cells in healthy people across ages. Points from the study as a whole: There were more naive CD4+ cells and higher diversity in long-lived donors than in aged donors.

With a J-beta primer mix and a sample-barcoded 5' primer, a second PCR ran 7 to 11 cycles. MiXCR was run by TCRdb on the 5' RACE reads, yielding one entry per CDR3 protein. The table has about 800,000 distinct CDR3 sequences, around a quarter seen once; the top ten hold more than 3%. This clonotype was counted only a few times. Its antigen is unidentified. CDR3 length: 14 residues. Germline values: CDR1 SGHRS, CDR2 YFSETQ. With 4 bases removed from V and 5 bases from J, the gap between germline ends came to 13 bases. This sample also belongs to another study, concerning T cells of mothers and their children.

V usage is TRBV5-1 and J usage is TRBJ2-4, with a weak D call TRBD2 (6 bases). Sequencing was performed on blood. This sequence was found in a boy younger than 18 in good health. The CDR3: CASSGGLIQNIQYF. DNA for the CDR3: TGCGCCAGCAGCGGTGGACTAATCCAAAACATTCAGTACTTC.